These T cell receptor beta chains were read from a single sample in a study of human T cells and chemical hapten exposure. One entry per CDR3 protein, called by TCRdb with MiXCR from the RACE reads. The profile shows over 100,000 distinct CDR3 sequences, about a tenth of them singletons. The input for sequencing was whole blood, taken in connection with sensitization to the hapten diphenylcyclopropenone (DPC). All receptors derive from a woman between 35 and 50 years old with alopecia areata. Some clones in this sample may be carry-over from other donors' samples. CDR3s include the opening cysteine and the closing phenylalanine or tryptophan.

V gene | CDR3 protein
TRBV5-5 | CASSFRTGNQPQHF
TRBV6-6 | CASSYTPGEGQYF
TRBV10-3 | CAIRATGGTEAFF
TRBV4-3 | CASSRSVPGQGYYGYTF
TRBV7-2 | CASSWGPSLNYGYTF
TRBV9 | CASLRDREPYGYTF
TRBV6-4 | CASSRQGDRDTQYF
TRBV6-2/TRBV6-3 | CASIVETQYF
TRBV4-3 | CASSQETGLGTEAFF
TRBV7-9 | CASSLGSGRTEAFF
TRBV27 | CASSSGTAPSEKLFF
TRBV20-1 | CSAIPGSRMSEQYF
TRBV24-1 | CATSDVDSRYGYTF
TRBV7-2 | CASSDGGKSNQPQHF
TRBV11-2 | CASSLDGGNEQFF
TRBV29-1 | CSVEYSDSGIEAFF
TRBV4-2 | CASSPPSPLFKALHF
TRBV19 | CASSLRGGYTDTQYF
TRBV5-6 | CASSPPGTGGEKLFF
TRBV28 | CASSPDSLRTEAFF
TRBV7-2 | CASSPYGETDTQYF
TRBV20-1 | CSASPNSNQPQHF
TRBV5-1 | CASSLGSYTGELFF
TRBV6-5 | CASSYSYSGGNTGELFF
TRBV2 | CASRSDSSGSGYTF
TRBV7-6 | CASSRSGVTEAFF
TRBV13 | CASSLANQPQHF
TRBV13 | CASSLTSQETQYF
TRBV11-2 | CASSDLLAKNIQYF
TRBV30 | CAWSWDGTYEQYF
TRBV20-1 | CSASDGGYGYTF
TRBV7-9 | CASSTLRAWNTEAFF
TRBV24-1 | CATSDLAGDQETQYF
TRBV4-3 | CASSQFTGNNEQFF
TRBV7-9 | CASSFLAANEKLFF
TRBV7-2 | CASSPQGRNSPLHF
TRBV7-2 | CASSPREPNTGELFF
TRBV3-1 | CASSQEGAGQYF
TRBV6-6 | CASSSLAGGPQDTQYF
TRBV4-1 | CASSLEPVYTEAFF
TRBV29-1 | CSVDKATDTQYF
TRBV12-3/TRBV12-4 | CASSPPKSRTSSNTGELFF
TRBV7-2 | CASSRSQGRLDTQYF
TRBV7-9 | CASSHRQGYSYEQYF
TRBV7-2 | CASSPLRGVEAFF
TRBV27 | CASSLGLRGTGHSPLHF
TRBV27 | CASGYPQGGGTEAFF
TRBV7-2 | CASSQGMETQYF